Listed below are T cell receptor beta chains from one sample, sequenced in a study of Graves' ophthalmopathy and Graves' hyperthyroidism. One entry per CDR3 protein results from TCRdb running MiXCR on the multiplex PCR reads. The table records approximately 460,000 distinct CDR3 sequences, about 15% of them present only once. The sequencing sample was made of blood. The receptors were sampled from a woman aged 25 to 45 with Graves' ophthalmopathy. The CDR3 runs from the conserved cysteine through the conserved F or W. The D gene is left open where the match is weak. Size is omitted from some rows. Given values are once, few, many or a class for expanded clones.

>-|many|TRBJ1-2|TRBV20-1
CSARGNPGKGYTF
TGCAGTGCTAGAGGGAACCCCGGTAAGGGCTACACCTTC
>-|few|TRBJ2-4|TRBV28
CASSLPWMGGPAKNIKYF
TGTGCCAGCAGTTTGCCGTGGATGGGAGGTCCAGCCAAGAACATTAAGTACTTC
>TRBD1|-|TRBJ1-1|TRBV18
CASSPIDRGTEAFF
TGTGCCAGCTCACCGATCGACAGGGGCACTGAAGCTTTCTTT
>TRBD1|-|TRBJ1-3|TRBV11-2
CASSNSTGASGNTIYF
TGTGCCAGCAGCAACTCAACAGGGGCCTCTGGAAACACCATATATTTT
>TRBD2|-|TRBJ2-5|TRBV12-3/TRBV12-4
CASSLGGRVLETQYF
TGTGCCAGCAGTTTGGGCGGGAGAGTGCTGGAGACCCAGTACTTC
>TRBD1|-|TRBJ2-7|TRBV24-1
CATSDWVSGTGGYEQYF
TGTGCCACCAGTGATTGGGTATCCGGGACAGGGGGCTACGAGCAGTACTTC
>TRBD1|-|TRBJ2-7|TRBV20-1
CSADRGQEQYF
TGCAGTGCGGACAGGGGGCAGGAGCAGTACTTC
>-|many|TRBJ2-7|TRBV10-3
CAISESMYEQYF
TGTGCCATCAGTGAGTCCATGTACGAGCAGTACTTC
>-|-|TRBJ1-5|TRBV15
CATSRDHVDSNQPQHF
TGTGCCACCAGCAGAGATCATGTGGATAGCAATCAGCCCCAGCATTTT
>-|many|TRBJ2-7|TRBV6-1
CASSELTLPAYEQYF
TGTGCCAGCAGTGAACTGACGCTCCCCGCCTACGAGCAGTACTTC
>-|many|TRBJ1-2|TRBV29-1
CSVAEDYYGYTF
TGCAGCGTTGCCGAGGACTACTATGGCTACACCTTC
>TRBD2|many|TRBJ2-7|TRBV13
CASSYSGINYEQYF
TGTGCCAGCAGCTATAGCGGGATTAACTACGAGCAGTACTTC
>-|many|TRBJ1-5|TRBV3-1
CASSQDGRLNQPQHF
TGTGCCAGCAGCCAAGACGGCAGGCTCAATCAGCCCCAGCATTTT
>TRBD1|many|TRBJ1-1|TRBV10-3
CAISEGGRGRTEAFF
TGTGCCATCAGTGAAGGGGGGAGGGGGCGGACTGAAGCTTTCTTT
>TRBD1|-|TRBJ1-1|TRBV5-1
CASSYRDRGVETEAFF
TGCGCCAGCAGCTACCGGGACAGGGGGGTCGAAACTGAAGCTTTCTTT
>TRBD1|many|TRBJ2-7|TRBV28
CASSSGTGGPHEQYF
TGTGCCAGCAGCTCCGGGACAGGGGGTCCCCACGAGCAGTACTTC
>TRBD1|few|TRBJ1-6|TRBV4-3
CASSRGQGLGSPLHF
TGCGCCAGCAGCCGAGGACAGGGTCTAGGGTCACCCCTCCACTTT
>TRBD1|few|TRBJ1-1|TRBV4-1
CASRSWDRATEAFF
TGCGCCAGCAGAAGTTGGGACAGGGCCACTGAAGCTTTCTTT
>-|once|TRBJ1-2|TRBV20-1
CSANRDPNYGYTF
TGCAGTGCTAACAGAGACCCGAACTATGGCTACACCTTC
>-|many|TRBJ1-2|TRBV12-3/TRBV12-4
CASSLKRAGYGYTF
TGTGCCAGCAGTTTAAAACGCGCTGGGTATGGCTACACCTTC
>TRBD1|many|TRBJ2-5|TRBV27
CASSSLRQGEETQYF
TGTGCCAGCAGTTCCCTCAGACAGGGCGAAGAGACCCAGTACTTC
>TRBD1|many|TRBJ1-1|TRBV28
CASRGTGGEVDTEAFF
TGTGCCAGCAGGGGGACAGGGGGCGAGGTGGACACTGAAGCTTTCTTT
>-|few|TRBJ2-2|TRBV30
CAWSVHWLAIKANTGELFF
TGTGCCTGGAGTGTACATTGGCTAGCTATAAAAGCGAACACCGGGGAGCTGTTTTTT
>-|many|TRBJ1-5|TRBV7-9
CASSLSRVDQPQHF
TGTGCCAGCAGCTTAAGCAGGGTTGATCAGCCCCAGCATTTT
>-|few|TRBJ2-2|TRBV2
CASSRTVNTGELCF
TGTGCCAGCAGCAGGACAGTGAACACCGGGGAGCTGTGTTTT
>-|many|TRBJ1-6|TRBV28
CASIPIGEGDSPLHF
TGTGCCAGCATTCCAATTGGAGAAGGGGACTCACCCCTCCACTTT
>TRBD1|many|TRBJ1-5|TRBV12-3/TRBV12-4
CASSLGGQGRNQPQHF
TGTGCCAGCAGTTTAGGTGGACAGGGAAGGAATCAGCCCCAGCATTTT
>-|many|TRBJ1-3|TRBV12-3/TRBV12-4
CASSLVGETIYF
TGTGCCAGCAGTTTAGTGGGGGAGACCATATATTTT
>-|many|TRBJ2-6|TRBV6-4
CASSRTESGANVLTF
TGTGCCAGCAGTAGGACCGAGTCTGGGGCCAACGTCCTGACTTTC
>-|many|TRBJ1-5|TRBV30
CAWSPGLEDQPQHF
TGTGCCTGGAGTCCGGGACTTGAGGATCAGCCCCAGCATTTT
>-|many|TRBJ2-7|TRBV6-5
CASSNTVDYEQYF
TGTGCCAGCAGTAACACAGTAGACTACGAGCAGTACTTC
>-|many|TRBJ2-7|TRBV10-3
CAISESTDSYEQYF
TGTGCCATCAGTGAGTCGACGGACAGCTACGAGCAGTACTTC
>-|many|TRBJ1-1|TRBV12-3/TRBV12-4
CASRVVRGEAFF
TGTGCCAGCAGAGTGGTCCGGGGTGAAGCTTTCTTT
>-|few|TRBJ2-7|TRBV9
CASSVDGAGGKTYEQYF
TGTGCCAGCAGCGTAGACGGTGCTGGGGGGAAGACCTACGAGCAGTACTTC
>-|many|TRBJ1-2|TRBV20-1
CSARAPSGSLYGYTF
TGCAGTGCTAGAGCCCCCTCAGGCAGCTTATATGGCTACACCTTC
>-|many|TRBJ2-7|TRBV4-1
CASSQAARGYEQYF
TGCGCCAGCAGCCAAGCAGCCAGGGGCTACGAGCAGTACTTC
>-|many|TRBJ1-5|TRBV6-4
CASSWGGVPPQHF
TGTGCCAGCAGTTGGGGGGGCGTCCCGCCCCAGCATTTT
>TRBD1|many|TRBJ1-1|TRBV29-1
CSVEDRVGTEAFF
TGCAGCGTTGAGGACAGGGTAGGGACTGAAGCTTTCTTT
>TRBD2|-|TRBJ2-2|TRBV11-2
CASSQGLAGFTGELFF
TGTGCCAGCAGCCAAGGACTAGCGGGGTTCACCGGGGAGCTGTTTTTT
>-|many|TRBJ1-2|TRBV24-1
CATSGDNYGYTF
TGTGCCACCAGTGGAGACAACTATGGCTACACCTTC
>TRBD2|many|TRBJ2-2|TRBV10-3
CAISDGSGRNTGELFF
TGTGCCATCAGTGATGGTAGCGGGAGGAACACCGGGGAGCTGTTTTTT
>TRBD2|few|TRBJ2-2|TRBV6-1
CASRSSGGTGELFF
TGTGCCAGCAGGTCTAGCGGGGGTACCGGGGAGCTGTTTTTT
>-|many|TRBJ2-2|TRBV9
CASSVIGSGDGELFF
TGTGCCAGCAGCGTGATCGGTTCGGGAGATGGGGAGCTGTTTTTT
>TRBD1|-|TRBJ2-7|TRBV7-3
CASSWRTGTYEQYF
TGTGCCAGCAGCTGGCGGACAGGGACGTACGAGCAGTACTTC